The 10 T cell receptor beta chains given below trace back to one sample, sequenced in a study of blood T cell repertoires in COVID-19. Only in-frame clones appear in the TCRdb table, and some are missing; sequencing was by immunoSEQ multiplex PCR. Of a few hundred thousand clones in the sample, 88% were seen once. Sequencing was performed on peripheral blood. These receptors originate from a woman aged 45 to 65 with COVID-19, enrolled during active disease.

V usage is TRBV12-3 or TRBV12-4 and J usage is TRBJ1-4; D remains ambiguous. The CDR3 spans 11 residues. The V and J ends lost 6 bases and 10 bases respectively, with 9 bases between them. The DNA for the CDR3 is TGTGCCAGCAGCAACGGGAGAAAACTGTTTTTT. Translating it yields CASSNGRKLFF.

V is TRBV11-2 and J is TRBJ2-4; D is perhaps TRBD1 (5 bases). Germline V gives CDR1 SGHAT, CDR2 FQNNGV. V was pared by 1 base and J by 10 bases, with 14 bases between. The CDR3 contains 14 residues. The CDR3 bases are TGTGCCAGCAGCTTAGTTGCCGCGACAGAGATTCAGTACTTC. Its translation: CASSLVAATEIQYF.

The chain carries TRBV5-8 and TRBJ1-1; the match to TRBD1 covers 7 bases. There are 14 residues in the CDR3. Per germline, CDR1 SGHTS and CDR2 YDEGEE. J was trimmed by 7 bases and V by 4 bases; bases with no gene match: 10. CDR3 DNA sequence: TGTGCCAGCAGCCAGTACCTCCAGGGGGATGAAGCTTTCTTT. Amino acid sequence: CASSQYLQGDEAFF.

The chain employs TRBV10-2 and TRBJ2-3, with TRBD2 matching over 11 bases. Per the germline V gene, CDR1 is WSHSY and CDR2 is SAAADI. This CDR3 region has 16 residues. V lost 6 bases, J lost 0 bases, and 5 bases stayed unmatched. This CDR3 is CASSPLAGGSTDTQYF. The CDR3 DNA reads TGCGCCAGCAGCCCCCTAGCGGGGGGCAGCACAGATACGCAGTATTTT.

This clone was counted between two and nine times. V gene TRBV7-2 combines with J gene TRBJ2-1; D is ambiguous. Trimming pared 1 base from V and 9 bases from J, leaving 7 bases between. CDR1 and CDR2 from the germline V gene are SGHTA and FQGNSA. The CDR3 loop spans 12 amino acids. CDR3 loop: CASSLGRSEQFF. In DNA, the CDR3 is TGTGCCAGCAGCTTAGGTCGGAGTGAGCAGTTCTTC.

CDR3 protein: CASSYGGLADTQYF. The CDR3 region has the DNA TGTGCCAGCAGTTACGGCGGCCTAGCGGATACGCAGTATTTT. The V call is TRBV6-5, the J call TRBJ2-3; tentative D call: TRBD2 (6 bases). V lost 2 bases and J 6 bases, leaving 12 bases between the germline ends. The germline V gene encodes CDR1 MNHEY and CDR2 SVGAGI. The CDR3 loop spans 14 amino acids.

This sequence joins TRBV9 and TRBJ2-3; 12 nucleotides line up with TRBD2. The V segment lost 4 bases and the J segment 3 bases; nucleotides outside the gene matches: 3. This CDR3 has 15 amino acids. Looked up from germline, CDR1 is SGDLS and CDR2 is YYNGEE. The CDR3 here is CASSTLAGGTDTQYF. CDR3 nucleotides: TGTGCCAGCAGCACCCTAGCGGGGGGGACAGATACGCAGTATTTT.

This clone was counted once. V gene TRBV5-1 combines with J gene TRBJ2-1; maybe TRBD1 (6 bases). The CDR3 spans 17 residues. Germline V lookup: CDR1 SGHRS, CDR2 YFSETQ. The germline V and J ends were trimmed by 0 bases and 0 bases, with 13 bases remaining between them. CDR3 DNA sequence: TGCGCCAGCAGCTTGGGAGGGGGACCGAGCTCCTACAATGAGCAGTTCTTC. Protein product: CASSLGGGPSSYNEQFF.

In this sample, this clone turned up a few times. The chain is built from TRBV7-8 and TRBJ2-7, with a weak D call TRBD1 (6 bases). Germline V CDR1 and CDR2: SGHVS, FQNEAQ. Deletions cut 4 bases from V and 4 bases from J, with 14 bases between. The CDR3 contains 14 residues. CDR3 protein: CASSSRTVSYEQYF. The CDR3 DNA sequence: TGTGCCAGCAGCTCCCGGACAGTCAGTTACGAGCAGTACTTC.

The rearrangement uses TRBV11-2 and TRBJ2-3, with a possible D match to TRBD2 (5 bases). This CDR3 is built from 16 residues. Germline CDR1 SGHAT, CDR2 FQNNGV. The V end lost 4 bases, the J end lost 2 bases, and 16 bases lay between the germline ends. The CDR3, as DNA: TGTGCCAGCAGCTACTGGACCGGGGAGCCCACAGATACGCAGTATTTT. Translating it yields CASSYWTGEPTDTQYF.